A selection of T cell receptor beta chains follows, all from one sample in a study of T cells expressing NK-cell markers. TCRdb re-called the 5' RACE reads; one entry per CDR3 protein, DNA not given. This specimen shows 200,000 to 300,000 distinct CDR3 sequences; the ten leading clones hold under 0.5%. Sequencing used blood T cells: a sorted CD56 or NKG2C T cell subset, CD4+ or CD8+ T cells, or bulk PBMC T cells (not recorded which). The receptors come from a man aged 18 to 35 in good health. The CDR3 runs from the conserved cysteine through the conserved F or W. Each record gives: CDR3 protein, J gene, V gene.

CDR3: CASSQPGQGKGYGYTF
J: TRBJ1-2
V: TRBV4-1

CDR3: CASSLNYWGEQFF
J: TRBJ2-1
V: TRBV27

CDR3: CASSQLAHNEQFF
J: TRBJ2-1
V: TRBV12-3/TRBV12-4

CDR3: CAISEEDRKGTEAFF
J: TRBJ1-1
V: TRBV10-3

CDR3: CASSPQGQGKNIQYF
J: TRBJ2-4
V: TRBV7-2

CDR3: CSLRLPGTSGRAGTDTQYF
J: TRBJ2-3
V: TRBV29-1

CDR3: CSASLRVGDTDTQYF
J: TRBJ2-3
V: TRBV20-1

CDR3: CASSLPGGRSYEQYF
J: TRBJ2-7
V: TRBV5-1

CDR3: CASTQTLGGKTEAFF
J: TRBJ1-1
V: TRBV12-3/TRBV12-4

CDR3: CASSSRTGTGGSYEQYF
J: TRBJ2-7
V: TRBV19

CDR3: CASRGLAAPTQYF
J: TRBJ2-3
V: TRBV12-3/TRBV12-4

CDR3: CAIDRYNEQFF
J: TRBJ2-1
V: TRBV10-3

CDR3: CSVDMTVNTDTQYF
J: TRBJ2-3
V: TRBV29-1

CDR3: CSVTQGWGNTIYF
J: TRBJ1-3
V: TRBV29-1

CDR3: CASSLGDRGRALNEQFF
J: TRBJ2-1
V: TRBV5-1

CDR3: CSAYRRGGFGRYSYEQYF
J: TRBJ2-7
V: TRBV20-1

CDR3: CASSRPGLAVQETQYF
J: TRBJ2-5
V: TRBV5-5

CDR3: CAIRVSSGRPSYNEQFF
J: TRBJ2-1
V: TRBV10-3

CDR3: CSALTGVLYNEQFF
J: TRBJ2-1
V: TRBV29-1

CDR3: CATSSRTAVAKNIQYF
J: TRBJ2-4
V: TRBV15

CDR3: CASSQGTETQYF
J: TRBJ2-5
V: TRBV12-3/TRBV12-4

CDR3: CASSSRWGTQETQYF
J: TRBJ2-5
V: TRBV7-9

CDR3: CASSLVKTNEKLFF
J: TRBJ1-4
V: TRBV11-2

CDR3: CSASRSYEQYF
J: TRBJ2-7
V: TRBV20-1

CDR3: CASSIAGNTQYF
J: TRBJ2-3
V: TRBV19

CDR3: CASSILIGSYEQYF
J: TRBJ2-7
V: TRBV19

CDR3: CASSEAGDGLHEQFF
J: TRBJ2-1
V: TRBV12-3/TRBV12-4

CDR3: CATSRVPRTGGPNIQYF
J: TRBJ2-4
V: TRBV15

CDR3: CSANLPRGDTQYF
J: TRBJ2-3
V: TRBV20-1

CDR3: CASRSSDVAKNIQYF
J: TRBJ2-4
V: TRBV5-1

CDR3: CASSDYNEQFF
J: TRBJ2-1
V: TRBV27

CDR3: CASSLGDRGAGELFF
J: TRBJ2-2
V: TRBV12-3/TRBV12-4

CDR3: CASSSWTASTDTQYF
J: TRBJ2-3
V: TRBV5-6

CDR3: CASSVRGEQFF
J: TRBJ2-1
V: TRBV3-1

CDR3: CASSSGFLTYEQYF
J: TRBJ2-7
V: TRBV5-1

CDR3: CSPSLGSPDTQYF
J: TRBJ2-3
V: TRBV20-1

CDR3: CASSQQSATGELFF
J: TRBJ2-2
V: TRBV4-2

CDR3: CASSPSGGWGEKLFF
J: TRBJ1-4
V: TRBV7-7

CDR3: CSVEPTVGKLFF
J: TRBJ1-4
V: TRBV29-1

CDR3: CASSDNAPVVFF
J: TRBJ2-1
V: TRBV11-3

CDR3: CATSEGQGAETQYF
J: TRBJ2-5
V: TRBV24-1

CDR3: CASSQDAGTVEKLFF
J: TRBJ1-4
V: TRBV4-3

CDR3: CASSPMSGTTYVSEQFF
J: TRBJ2-1
V: TRBV7-8

CDR3: CSAARDNSNQPQHF
J: TRBJ1-5
V: TRBV20-1

CDR3: CASSLDPEFTSNTGELFF
J: TRBJ2-2
V: TRBV11-2